This is a list of T cell receptor beta chains from one sample in a study of graft-versus-host responses after intestinal transplantation. This table comes from immunoSEQ multiplex PCR, and its TCRdb copy is limited to in-frame clones, with some not included. The sample contains approximately 85,000 clones, 80% to 95% of which appear only once. What these receptors recognize is not known. The sample here was unstimulated CD8+ T cells sorted from spleen or lymph node cells, taken before transplant. The receptors stem from a human donor who was the organ donor for an intestinal transplant. CDR3s include the opening cysteine and the closing phenylalanine or tryptophan. Fields, in order: V gene, J gene, CDR3 protein.

>TRBV13|TRBJ2-2
CASSSGTGQNTGELFF
>TRBV6-5|TRBJ2-7
CASSQTGIGYEQYF
>TRBV5-1|TRBJ2-5
CASSLGEGARQETQYF
>TRBV6-1|TRBJ1-5
CASSEVTYQPQHF
>TRBV9|TRBJ2-1
CASSTGLAGSYNEQFF
>TRBV7-8|TRBJ2-1
CASSLSSGLAYEQFF
>TRBV15|TRBJ1-1
CATSVGSITEAFF
>TRBV28|TRBJ2-7
CASSSPRGHSYEQYF
>TRBV7-6|TRBJ2-3
CASSLGGGRASTDTQYF
>TRBV10-3|TRBJ1-1
CAIRENRGNRMNTEAFF
>TRBV5-1|TRBJ2-7
CASSLEFTPSYEQYF
>TRBV19|TRBJ2-2
CASSIAGRGGTGELFF
>TRBV18|TRBJ2-1
CASSPPGADNEQFF
>TRBV27|TRBJ1-2
CASMAGATPNYGYTF
>TRBV28|TRBJ2-5
CASGGETQYF
>TRBV7-3|TRBJ2-1
CASSPSFPGGEQFF
>TRBV5-5|TRBJ1-1
CASSLLLVPHTEAFF
>TRBV6-5|TRBJ2-7
CASGFVWTEQYF
>TRBV6-5|TRBJ2-4
CASSYSGGSGRNIQYF
>TRBV28|TRBJ1-5
CASSLGRGNQPQHF
>TRBV9|TRBJ1-3
CASSVGGNGNTIYF
>TRBV5-1|TRBJ1-1
CASSFTGDGTEAFF
>TRBV10-2|TRBJ2-5
CASKLLETQYF
>TRBV4-1|TRBJ1-2
CASSQAWDGSNYGYTF
>TRBV6-5|TRBJ2-7
CASSPGQLHYEQYF